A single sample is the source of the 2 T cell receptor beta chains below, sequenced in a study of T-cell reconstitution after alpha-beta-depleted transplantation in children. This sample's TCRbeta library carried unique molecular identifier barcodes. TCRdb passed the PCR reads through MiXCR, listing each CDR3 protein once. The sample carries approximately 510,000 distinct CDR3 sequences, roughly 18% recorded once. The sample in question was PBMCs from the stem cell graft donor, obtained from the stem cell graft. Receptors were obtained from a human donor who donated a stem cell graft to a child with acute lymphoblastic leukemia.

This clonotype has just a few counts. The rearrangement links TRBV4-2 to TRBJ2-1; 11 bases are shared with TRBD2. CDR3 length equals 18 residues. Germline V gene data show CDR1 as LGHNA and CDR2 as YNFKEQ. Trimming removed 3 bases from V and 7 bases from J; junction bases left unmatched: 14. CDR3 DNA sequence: TGTGCCAGCAGCCAGGAGGTGGAGGGGACTAGCGGTCGTAATGAGCAGTTCTTC. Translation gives CASSQEVEGTSGRNEQFF.

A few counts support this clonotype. CDR3 amino acids: CASSLSVAANEKLFF. The CDR3 nucleotides are TGTGCCAGCAGCTTATCGGTCGCGGCTAATGAAAAACTGTTTTTT. This chain uses TRBV7-9 with TRBJ1-4; D is unresolved. Germline V gene lookup returns CDR1 SEHNR and CDR2 FQNEAQ (reference sequence). Trimming pared 2 bases from V and 3 bases from J, leaving 10 bases between. The CDR3 runs 15 residues.